This T cell receptor beta chain originates from a study of persistence of HIV-infected CD4 T cells. For the study at large: The sample holds CD4+ T cells responsive to CMV or HIV-1 Gag. Blood samples, up to roughly 180 mL, came from multiple time points, except two leukapheresis donors sampled once. Suppressive ART had lasted a median of 8 years.

A word on this clone: The antigen remains undetermined.

Lysates of CMV-infected fibroblasts at 10 ug/mL stimulated these cells. Sorted nonresponding memory CD4+ T cells were CD40L-negative, CD69-negative, CD45RO-high. The immunoSEQ assay was version 4, run in survey mode. The repertoire was sequenced with immunoSEQ multiplex PCR; TCRdb's copy has only in-frame clones and lacks some. The sample holds about 33,000 clones, 82% seen once. Trimming left V 0 bases short and J 3 bases short, with 9 bases between. The CDR3 consists of 15 residues. Germline V gene data show CDR1 as SGHRS and CDR2 as YFSETQ. The source material was CD4+ T cells sorted from PBMCs after 18-hour stimulation, sampled from a patient who received antiretroviral therapy. The J gene is TRBJ2-2, the V gene TRBV5-1; unclear D gene. This TCR came from an adult woman with HIV who was CMV-seropositive. The DNA of the CDR3 is TGCGCCAGCAGCTTGGCGACACCCTACACCGGGGAGCTGTTTTTT. Amino acids: CASSLATPYTGELFF.